This T cell receptor beta chain emerged from a study of tumor-infiltrating lymphocytes in oesophageal squamous cell carcinoma. Per the germline V gene, CDR1 is SGHTA and CDR2 is FQGNSA. This CDR3 has 15 residues. MiXCR was run by TCRdb on the PCR reads, yielding one entry per CDR3 protein. This table holds over 15,000 distinct CDR3 sequences, around 43% found once. The chain combines TRBV7-2 with TRBJ2-3; a weak D match, TRBD1 (6 bases). The J call may be wrong; the DNA end is better matched by TRBJ2-5. The source material was blood. The clonotype originates from a male donor with esophageal squamous cell carcinoma. CDR3 sequence: CASSPDQGQGQTQYF. The DNA for the CDR3 is TGTGCCAGCAGCCCAGACCAGGGGCAGGGGCAGACCCAGTACTTC.